This T cell receptor (beta chain) was sequenced in a study of identical twins. Template switching added a universal primer binding site, and final cDNA carried unique molecular identifiers. TCRdb analysed the 5' RACE reads with MiXCR anew, one entry per CDR3 protein. The sample consists of hundreds of thousands of distinct CDR3 sequences, 6.1% of them appearing once. Trimming cost V 4 bases and J 2 bases, with 6 bases left between them. Per the germline V gene, CDR1 is SGHTA and CDR2 is FQGNSA. The CDR3 loop spans 12 amino acids. This clonotype has a count of ten or more. This receptor was taken from a man between 18 and 29 years old in good health. This chain connects TRBV7-2 to TRBJ2-7; D is uncertain. The specimen sequenced was naive T cells sorted from blood. In DNA, the CDR3 is TGTGCCAGCAGCTCGAGGCCCTACGAGCAGTACTTC. Translated: CASSSRPYEQYF.